Listed below are T cell receptor beta chains from one sample, sequenced in a study of blood T cells in healthy people across ages. One entry per CDR3 protein results from TCRdb running MiXCR on the 5' RACE reads. Found here are more than 1.4 million distinct CDR3 sequences, 35% to 45% of them singletons; the top ten hold 6.5% to 10%. The sequencing input was blood. The receptors derive from a woman aged 18 to 35 in good health. The CDR3 runs from the conserved cysteine through the conserved F or W. D genes are given only for firm matches. Size tells how often a clone was seen (once, few, many) or the class of an expanded clone, and some rows leave it out.

j_call cdr3_length clone_size v_call d_call cdr3_aa cdr3_nt
TRBJ2-7 13 many TRBV7-2 . CASSYGRSYEQYF TGTGCCAGCAGCTATGGGCGTTCGTACGAGCAGTACTTC
TRBJ2-3 14 . TRBV15 . CATNRGAFTDTQYF TGTGCCACCAACCGGGGGGCCTTTACAGATACGCAGTATTTT
TRBJ1-1 12 . TRBV5-1 TRBD1 CASSWTGAEAFF TGCGCCAGCAGCTGGACAGGGGCTGAAGCTTTCTTT
TRBJ2-3 16 . TRBV27 . CASSLLNLKATDTQYF TGTGCCAGCAGTTTATTGAACCTTAAAGCCACAGATACGCAGTATTTT
TRBJ1-2 14 many TRBV6-5 . CASSLRPANYGYTF TGTGCCAGCAGCTTACGGCCGGCTAACTATGGCTACACCTTC
TRBJ2-1 15 . TRBV18 . CASSPRQGSYKEQFF TGTGCCAGCTCACCACGACAAGGGTCCTACAAGGAGCAGTTCTTC
TRBJ2-1 15 . TRBV7-3 TRBD2 CASSWNSRGGNEQFF TGTGCCAGCAGCTGGAATTCGCGGGGGGGAAATGAGCAGTTCTTC
TRBJ2-5 19 once TRBV5-4 TRBD1 CASSQDRDSAGRLQETQYF TGTGCCAGCAGTCAGGACAGGGACTCGGCCGGCCGTCTACAAGAGACCCAGTACTTC
TRBJ1-2 12 . TRBV20-1 TRBD1 CSAHRDSHIYTF TGCAGTGCTCACCGGGACAGCCACATCTACACCTTC
TRBJ2-7 16 . TRBV7-2 . CASSLGGGGKTYEQYF TGTGCCAGCAGCTTGGGGGGGGGCGGAAAAACCTACGAGCAGTACTTC
TRBJ1-1 15 . TRBV7-2 . CASSLRSTLNTEAFF TGTGCCAGCAGCCTCAGATCCACCTTGAACACTGAAGCTTTCTTT
TRBJ2-1 18 few TRBV3-1 TRBD2 CASSQEAKAGGAYNEQFF TGTGCCAGCAGCCAAGAAGCGAAAGCGGGAGGGGCCTACAATGAGCAGTTCTTC
TRBJ1-1 15 once TRBV9 TRBD1 CASSRQGEWDTEAFF TGTGCCAGCAGCAGACAGGGTGAATGGGACACTGAAGCTTTCTTT
TRBJ1-5 16 . TRBV24-1 . CATSDLEVRGNQPQHF TGTGCCACCAGTGATTTGGAAGTGAGAGGCAATCAGCCCCAGCATTTT
TRBJ2-3 17 . TRBV20-1 TRBD2 CSARDRRRASGTDTQYF TGCAGTGCTAGAGATCGCAGGCGGGCTAGCGGGACAGATACGCAGTATTTT
TRBJ2-1 14 . TRBV5-1 TRBD2 CASSLGTTRAEQFF TGCGCCAGCAGCCTCGGGACTACCCGGGCTGAGCAGTTCTTC
TRBJ1-2 13 . TRBV24-1 . CATSAGGSHGYTF TGTGCCACCAGTGCGGGAGGGAGCCATGGCTACACCTTC
TRBJ2-1 16 few TRBV11-2 . CASSFNRPLEGREQFF TGTGCCAGCAGCTTTAATCGACCCCTCGAGGGACGTGAGCAGTTCTTC
TRBJ2-3 15 . TRBV7-8 TRBD1 CASSLVGTVKDTQYF TGTGCCAGCAGCTTAGTGGGGACAGTTAAAGATACGCAGTATTTT
TRBJ2-7 16 . TRBV7-8 TRBD1 CASSLGQGAPSYEQYF TGTGCCAGCAGCTTAGGACAGGGGGCACCATCCTACGAGCAGTACTTC
TRBJ2-7 16 few TRBV27 . CASSLSKGRSSYEQYF TGTGCCAGCAGTTTATCGAAGGGGCGGAGCTCCTACGAGCAGTACTTC
TRBJ2-1 16 few TRBV18 . CASSPARGKPYNEQFF TGTGCCAGCTCACCAGCCCGGGGTAAGCCTTACAATGAGCAGTTCTTC
TRBJ2-5 16 . TRBV5-4 TRBD2 CASSMGEGLAGETQYF TGTGCCAGCAGCATGGGTGAGGGGCTAGCGGGAGAGACCCAGTACTTC
TRBJ1-4 13 . TRBV20-1 TRBD1 CRARGGSDEKLFF TGCAGGGCACGAGGGGGCTCCGATGAAAAACTGTTTTTT
TRBJ2-1 13 . TRBV5-1 TRBD1 CASSLTGANEQVF TGCGCCAGCAGCTTGACAGGGGCCAATGAGCAGGTCTTC
TRBJ2-3 14 . TRBV11-2 TRBD2 CASTDPGLSDTQYF TGTGCCAGCACCGATCCGGGACTATCGGATACGCAGTATTTT
TRBJ2-2 15 . TRBV4-1 . CASSEDSSVAGELFF TGCGCCAGCAGCGAAGACTCTAGCGTTGCCGGGGAGCTGTTTTTT
TRBJ2-3 17 once TRBV2 TRBD2 CAPVIRDYKPHTDTQYF TGTGCCCCTGTGATCCGGGACTATAAGCCCCACACAGATACGCAGTATTTT
TRBJ2-7 12 . TRBV6-5 . CASKRYSYEQYF TGTGCCAGCAAAAGGTATTCCTACGAGCAGTACTTC
TRBJ2-1 17 . TRBV21-1 . CASSNNPGGTSYNEQFF TGTGCCAGCAGCAACAACCCTGGCGGTACCTCCTACAATGAGCAGTTCTTC
TRBJ2-7 12 . TRBV7-6 . CASGGQRGEQYF TGTGCCAGTGGGGGCCAAAGGGGCGAGCAGTACTTC
TRBJ2-7 13 . TRBV7-3 TRBD2 CASSWTSGDEQYF TGTGCCAGCAGCTGGACTAGCGGAGACGAGCAGTACTTC
TRBJ1-2 14 . TRBV28 . CASSSHPLAGGYTF TGTGCCAGCAGTTCCCACCCCCTTGCAGGGGGCTACACCTTC
TRBJ1-1 11 . TRBV25-1 . CASTRHSEAFF TGTGCCAGCACCAGACACTCTGAAGCTTTCTTT
TRBJ2-7 15 few TRBV12-3/TRBV12-4 TRBD1 CASSLPGQGIYEQYF TGTGCCAGCAGTTTACCGGGACAGGGAATTTACGAGCAGTACTTC
TRBJ1-2 14 . TRBV6-7 . CASSGRGTNYGYTF TGTGCCAGCAGTGGCCGGGGGACAAACTATGGCTACACCTTC
TRBJ2-3 15 . TRBV12-3/TRBV12-4 TRBD1 CASSSDRSSPDTQYF TGTGCCAGCAGTTCGGACAGGAGTAGCCCAGATACGCAGTATTTT
TRBJ2-6 14 few TRBV20-1 . CSGSRHSGANVLTF TGCAGTGGTTCCAGACACTCTGGGGCCAACGTCCTGACTTTC
TRBJ1-1 13 . TRBV13 . CASSLNGPPEAFF TGTGCTAGCAGCCTAAACGGACCCCCTGAAGCTTTCTTT
TRBJ2-7 14 . TRBV2 TRBD2 CASTWREGLVEQYF TGTGCCAGCACTTGGAGGGAGGGTTTGGTCGAGCAGTACTTC
TRBJ1-1 15 . TRBV20-1 TRBD1 CSAPASGTGNTEAFF TGCAGTGCTCCCGCAAGCGGGACAGGGAACACTGAAGCTTTCTTT
TRBJ2-1 13 . TRBV28 TRBD2 CASSFGGRVEQFF TGTGCCAGCAGTTTCGGCGGGAGGGTTGAGCAGTTCTTC
TRBJ2-1 16 . TRBV12-5 TRBD1 CASGLVQGISYNEQFF TGTGCTAGTGGTTTGGTACAGGGGATTTCCTACAATGAGCAGTTCTTC
TRBJ1-5 15 . TRBV11-2 . CASSLVGTSGQPQHF TGTGCCAGCAGCTTAGTTGGGACATCGGGTCAGCCCCAGCATTTT
TRBJ1-4 14 . TRBV20-1 . CSAYPVTTNEKLFF TGCAGTGCCTACCCAGTGACAACTAATGAAAAACTGTTTTTT
TRBJ2-5 17 . TRBV6-5 . CASSYSPRGEATLEQYF TGTGCCAGCAGTTACTCCCCCAGGGGGGAGGCTACGTTGGAGCAGTACTTC
TRBJ2-1 15 few TRBV20-1 . CSALPGFGGGNEQFF TGCAGTGCTCTCCCGGGCTTTGGTGGAGGGAATGAGCAGTTCTTC
TRBJ2-1 16 . TRBV12-5 TRBD2 CASGNEAGAGYNEQFF TGTGCTAGTGGAAACGAAGCGGGAGCTGGCTACAATGAGCAGTTCTTC
TRBJ2-7 12 . TRBV11-2 TRBD1 CASSQGTDEQYF TGTGCCAGCAGCCAGGGGACAGACGAGCAGTACTTC
TRBJ2-3 15 . TRBV10-3 . CAIKEGGMATDTQYF TGTGCCATCAAAGAGGGCGGGATGGCTACAGATACGCAGTATTTT